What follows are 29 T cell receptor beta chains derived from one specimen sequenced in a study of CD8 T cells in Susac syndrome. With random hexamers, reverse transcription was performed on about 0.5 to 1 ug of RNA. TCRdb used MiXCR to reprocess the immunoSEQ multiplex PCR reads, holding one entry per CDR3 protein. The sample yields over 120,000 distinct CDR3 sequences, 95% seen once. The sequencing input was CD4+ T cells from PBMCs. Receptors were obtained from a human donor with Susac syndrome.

This CDR3 is CASSHGTATEAFF. In DNA form, the CDR3 reads TGTGCCAGCAGCCACGGGACGGCCACTGAAGCTTTCTTT. This chain links TRBV12-3 or TRBV12-4 with TRBJ1-1; possible D gene TRBD1, 5 bases. This CDR3 is 13 amino acids long. V lost 6 bases, J lost 4 bases, and 12 bases lay in between.

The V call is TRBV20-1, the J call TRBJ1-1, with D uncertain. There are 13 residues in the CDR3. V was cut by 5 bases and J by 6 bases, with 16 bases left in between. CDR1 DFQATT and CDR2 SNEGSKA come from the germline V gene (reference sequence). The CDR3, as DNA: TGCAGTGCTGTTCAGTACGTGTACGCTGAAGCTTTCTTT. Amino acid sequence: CSAVQYVYAEAFF.

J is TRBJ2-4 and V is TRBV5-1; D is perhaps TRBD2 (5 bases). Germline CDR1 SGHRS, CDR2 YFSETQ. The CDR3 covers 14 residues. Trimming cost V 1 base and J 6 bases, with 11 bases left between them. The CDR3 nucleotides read TGCGCCAGCAGCTTGCGGGGAATCGGAAACATTCAGTACTTC. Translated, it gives CASSLRGIGNIQYF.

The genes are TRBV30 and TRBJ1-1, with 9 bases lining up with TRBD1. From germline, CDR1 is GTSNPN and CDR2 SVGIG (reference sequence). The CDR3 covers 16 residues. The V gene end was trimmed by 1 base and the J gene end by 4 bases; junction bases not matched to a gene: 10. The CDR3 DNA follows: TGTGCCTGGAGTGGAAACAGGGGGCGCGGGAGCACTGAAGCTTTCTTT. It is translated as CAWSGNRGRGSTEAFF.

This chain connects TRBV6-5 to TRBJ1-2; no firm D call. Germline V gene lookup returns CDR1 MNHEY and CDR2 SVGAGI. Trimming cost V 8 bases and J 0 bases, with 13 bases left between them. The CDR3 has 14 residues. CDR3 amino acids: CASAITFSNYGYTF. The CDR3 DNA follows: TGTGCCAGCGCTATCACCTTCTCTAACTATGGCTACACCTTC.

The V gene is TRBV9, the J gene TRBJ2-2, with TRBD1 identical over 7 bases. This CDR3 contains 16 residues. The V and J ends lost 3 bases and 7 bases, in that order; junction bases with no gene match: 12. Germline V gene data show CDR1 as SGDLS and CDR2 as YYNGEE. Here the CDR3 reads CASSGTGTAFYGELFF. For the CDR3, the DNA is TGTGCCAGCAGCGGCACCGGGACAGCCTTCTACGGGGAGCTGTTTTTT.

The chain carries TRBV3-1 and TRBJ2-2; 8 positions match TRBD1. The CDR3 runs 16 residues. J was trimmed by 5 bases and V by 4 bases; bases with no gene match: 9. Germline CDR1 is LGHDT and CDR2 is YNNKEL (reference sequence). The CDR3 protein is CASSLGQGALTGELFF. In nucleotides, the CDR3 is TGTGCCAGCAGCCTTGGGCAGGGGGCCCTAACCGGGGAGCTGTTTTTT.

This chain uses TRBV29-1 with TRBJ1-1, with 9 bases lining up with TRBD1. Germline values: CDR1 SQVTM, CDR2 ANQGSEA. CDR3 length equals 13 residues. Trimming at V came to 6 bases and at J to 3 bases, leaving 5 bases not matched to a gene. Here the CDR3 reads CSVNRGLDTEAFF. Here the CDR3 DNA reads TGCAGCGTAAACAGGGGGCTAGACACTGAAGCTTTCTTT.

CDR3 protein: CSVEGAEITQFF. CDR3 DNA: TGCAGCGTTGAAGGGGCCGAAATAACGCAGTTCTTC. This chain connects TRBV29-1 to TRBJ2-1; D gene uncertain. CDR1 SQVTM and CDR2 ANQGSEA come from the germline V gene. There are 12 residues in the CDR3. With 1 base removed from V and 12 bases from J, the gap between germline ends came to 13 bases.

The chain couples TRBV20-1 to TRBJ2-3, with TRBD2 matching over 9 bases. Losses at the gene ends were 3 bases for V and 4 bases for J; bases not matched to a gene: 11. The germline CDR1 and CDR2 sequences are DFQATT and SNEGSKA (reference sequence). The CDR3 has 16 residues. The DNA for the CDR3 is TGCAGTGCTAGTTTGATTAGCGGGGGCAAGCCAGATACGCAGTATTTT. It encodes CSASLISGGKPDTQYF.

CDR3 DNA: TGTGCCAGCAGCCTTCAGAACACTGAAGCTTTCTTT. Its protein product is CASSLQNTEAFF. The rearrangement joins TRBV11-2 to TRBJ1-1; no clear D gene. Trimming stripped 5 bases from V and 1 base from J, with 5 bases between. The CDR3 contains 12 residues. Germline V CDR1 and CDR2: SGHAT, FQNNGV.

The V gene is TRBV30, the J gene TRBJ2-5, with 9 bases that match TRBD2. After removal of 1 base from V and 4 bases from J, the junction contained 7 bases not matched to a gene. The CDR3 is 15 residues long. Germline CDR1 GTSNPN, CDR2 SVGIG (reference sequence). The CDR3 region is CAWSGGLARRETQYF. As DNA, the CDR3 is TGTGCCTGGAGTGGGGGACTAGCTAGGAGAGAGACCCAGTACTTC.

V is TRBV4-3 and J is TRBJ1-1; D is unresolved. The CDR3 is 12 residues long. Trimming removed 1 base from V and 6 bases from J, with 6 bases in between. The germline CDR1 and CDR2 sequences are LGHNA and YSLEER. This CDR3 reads CASSQGWAEAFF. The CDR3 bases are TGCGCCAGCAGCCAAGGGTGGGCTGAAGCTTTCTTT.

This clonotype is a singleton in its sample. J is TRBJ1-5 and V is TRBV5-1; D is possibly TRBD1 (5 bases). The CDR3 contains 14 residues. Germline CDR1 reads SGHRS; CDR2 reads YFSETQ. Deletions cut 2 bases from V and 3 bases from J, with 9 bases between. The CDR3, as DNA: TGCGCCAGCAGCTTTGACGGGACCAATCAGCCCCAGCATTTT. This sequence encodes CASSFDGTNQPQHF.

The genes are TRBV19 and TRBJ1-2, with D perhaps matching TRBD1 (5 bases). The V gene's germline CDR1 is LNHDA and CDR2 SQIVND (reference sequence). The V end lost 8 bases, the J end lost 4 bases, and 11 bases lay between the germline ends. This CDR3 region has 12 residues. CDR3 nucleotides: TGTGCCAGTGAGACAGCTTCCTATGGCTACACCTTC. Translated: CASETASYGYTF.

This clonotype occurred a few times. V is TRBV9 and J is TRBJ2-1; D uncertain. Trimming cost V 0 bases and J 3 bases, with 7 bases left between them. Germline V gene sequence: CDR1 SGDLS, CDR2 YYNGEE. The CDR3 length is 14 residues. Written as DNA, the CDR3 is TGTGCCAGCAGCGTAGGCATAGTCTACAATGAGCAGTTCTTC. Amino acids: CASSVGIVYNEQFF.

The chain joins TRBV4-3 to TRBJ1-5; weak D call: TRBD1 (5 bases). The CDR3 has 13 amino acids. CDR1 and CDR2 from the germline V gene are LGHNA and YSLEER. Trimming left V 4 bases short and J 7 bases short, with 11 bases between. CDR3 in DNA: TGCGCCAGCAGCCCGAAGCCAGGGCAGCCCCAGCATTTT. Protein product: CASSPKPGQPQHF.

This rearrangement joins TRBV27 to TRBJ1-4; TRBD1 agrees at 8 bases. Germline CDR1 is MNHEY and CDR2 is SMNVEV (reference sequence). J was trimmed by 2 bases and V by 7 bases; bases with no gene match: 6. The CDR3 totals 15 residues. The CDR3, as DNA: TGTGCCAGCAAGCATCAGGGGGCGACTAATGAAAAACTGTTTTTT. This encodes CASKHQGATNEKLFF.

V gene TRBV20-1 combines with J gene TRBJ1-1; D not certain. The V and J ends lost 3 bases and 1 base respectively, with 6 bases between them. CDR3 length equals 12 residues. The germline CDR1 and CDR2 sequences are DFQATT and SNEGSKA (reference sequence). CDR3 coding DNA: TGCAGTGCTAGGCGGGGGAACACTGAAGCTTTCTTT. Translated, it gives CSARRGNTEAFF.

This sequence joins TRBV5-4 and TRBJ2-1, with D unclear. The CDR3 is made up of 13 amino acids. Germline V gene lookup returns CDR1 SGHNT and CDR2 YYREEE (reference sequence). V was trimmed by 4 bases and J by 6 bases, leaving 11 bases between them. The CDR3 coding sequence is TGTGCCAGCAGCGCAGACCGCGGCAATGAGCAGTTCTTC. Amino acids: CASSADRGNEQFF.

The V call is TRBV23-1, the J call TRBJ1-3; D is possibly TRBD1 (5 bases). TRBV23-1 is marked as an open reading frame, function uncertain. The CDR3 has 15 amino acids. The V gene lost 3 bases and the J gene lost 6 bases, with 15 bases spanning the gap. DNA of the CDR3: TGCGCCAGCAGTCAGCGAAGGCAGGGCGAAAACACCATATATTTT. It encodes CASSQRRQGENTIYF.

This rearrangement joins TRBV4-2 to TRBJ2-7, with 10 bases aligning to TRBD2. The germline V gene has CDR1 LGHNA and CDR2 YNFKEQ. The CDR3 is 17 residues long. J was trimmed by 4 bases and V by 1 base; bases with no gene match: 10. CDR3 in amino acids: CASSQVGPAGGSYEQYF. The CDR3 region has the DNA TGTGCCAGCAGCCAAGTCGGGCCAGCGGGGGGGTCTTACGAGCAGTACTTC.

In DNA, the CDR3 is TGCAGTGCTACGCTTTGGGAGTCAAGCACAGATACGCAGTATTTT. Translating it yields CSATLWESSTDTQYF. This rearrangement joins TRBV20-1 to TRBJ2-3, with D possibly being TRBD2 (5 bases). Trimming took 4 bases from V and 0 from J, leaving 14 bases between them. The CDR3 totals 15 residues. The germline V gene encodes CDR1 DFQATT and CDR2 SNEGSKA (reference sequence).

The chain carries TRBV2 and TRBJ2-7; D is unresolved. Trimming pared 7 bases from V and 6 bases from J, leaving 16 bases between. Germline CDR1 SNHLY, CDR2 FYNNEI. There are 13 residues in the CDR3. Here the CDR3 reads CASTLGYSAEQYF. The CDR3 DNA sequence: TGTGCCAGCACCTTGGGGTACAGCGCCGAGCAGTACTTC.

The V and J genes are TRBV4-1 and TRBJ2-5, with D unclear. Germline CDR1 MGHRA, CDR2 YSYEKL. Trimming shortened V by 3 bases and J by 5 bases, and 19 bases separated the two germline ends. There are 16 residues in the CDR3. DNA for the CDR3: TGCGCCAGCAGCCACACCCCCGGGCCTCTCTCGGAGACCCAGTACTTC. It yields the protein CASSHTPGPLSETQYF.

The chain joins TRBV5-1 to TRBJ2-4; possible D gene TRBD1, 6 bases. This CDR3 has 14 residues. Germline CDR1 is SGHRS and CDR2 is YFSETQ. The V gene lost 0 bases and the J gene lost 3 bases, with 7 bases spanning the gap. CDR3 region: CASSLDRDKNIQYF. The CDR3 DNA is TGCGCCAGCAGCTTGGACAGGGACAAAAACATTCAGTACTTC.

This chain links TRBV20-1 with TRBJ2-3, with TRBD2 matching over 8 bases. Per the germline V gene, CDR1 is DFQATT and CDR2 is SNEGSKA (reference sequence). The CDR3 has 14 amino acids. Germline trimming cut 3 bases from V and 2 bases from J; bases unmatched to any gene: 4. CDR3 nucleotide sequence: TGCAGTGCTAGCCGGGAGGGATACACAGATACGCAGTATTTT. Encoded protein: CSASREGYTDTQYF.

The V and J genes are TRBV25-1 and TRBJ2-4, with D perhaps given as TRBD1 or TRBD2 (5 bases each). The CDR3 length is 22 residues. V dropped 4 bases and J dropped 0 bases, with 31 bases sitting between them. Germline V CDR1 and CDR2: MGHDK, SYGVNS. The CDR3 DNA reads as TGTGCCAGCAGTGGGCCGGGACCCAGGACGGCGACGGGTATATTAGCCAAAAACATTCAGTACTTC. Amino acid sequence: CASSGPGPRTATGILAKNIQYF.

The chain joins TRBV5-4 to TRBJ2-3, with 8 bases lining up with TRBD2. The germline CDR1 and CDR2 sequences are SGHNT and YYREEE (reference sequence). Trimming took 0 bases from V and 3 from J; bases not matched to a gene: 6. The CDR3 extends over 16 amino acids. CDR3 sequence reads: CASSLEAGGGTDTQYF. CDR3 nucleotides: TGTGCCAGCAGCTTGGAGGCGGGGGGTGGTACAGATACGCAGTATTTT.